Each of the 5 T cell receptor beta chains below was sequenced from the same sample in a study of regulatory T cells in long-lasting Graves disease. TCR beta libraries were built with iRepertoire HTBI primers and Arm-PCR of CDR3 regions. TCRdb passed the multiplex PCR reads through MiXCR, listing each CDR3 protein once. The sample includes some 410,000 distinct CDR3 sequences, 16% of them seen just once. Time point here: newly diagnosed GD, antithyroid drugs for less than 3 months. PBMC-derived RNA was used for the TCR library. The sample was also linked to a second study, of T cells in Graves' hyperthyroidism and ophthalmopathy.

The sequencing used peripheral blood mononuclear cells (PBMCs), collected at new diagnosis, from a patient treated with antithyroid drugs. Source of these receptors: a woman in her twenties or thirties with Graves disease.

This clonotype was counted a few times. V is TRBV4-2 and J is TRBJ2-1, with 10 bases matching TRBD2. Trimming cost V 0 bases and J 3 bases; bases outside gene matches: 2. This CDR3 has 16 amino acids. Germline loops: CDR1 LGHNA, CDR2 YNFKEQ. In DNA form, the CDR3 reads TGTGCCAGCAGCCAAGATTCTAGCGGGGGCTACAATGAGCAGTTCTTC. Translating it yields CASSQDSSGGYNEQFF.

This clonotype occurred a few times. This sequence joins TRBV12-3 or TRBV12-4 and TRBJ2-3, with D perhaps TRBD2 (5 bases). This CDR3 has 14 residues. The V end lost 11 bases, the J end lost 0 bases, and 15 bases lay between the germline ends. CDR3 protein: CASRADWSTDTQYF. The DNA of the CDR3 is TGTGCCTCCCGGGCGGACTGGAGCACAGATACGCAGTATTTT.

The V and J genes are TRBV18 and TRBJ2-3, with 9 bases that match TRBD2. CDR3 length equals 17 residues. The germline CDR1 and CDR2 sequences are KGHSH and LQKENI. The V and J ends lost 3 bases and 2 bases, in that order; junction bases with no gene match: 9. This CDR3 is CASSPPQAGGTTDTQYF. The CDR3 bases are TGTGCCAGCTCACCTCCTCAAGCGGGAGGCACCACAGATACGCAGTATTTT. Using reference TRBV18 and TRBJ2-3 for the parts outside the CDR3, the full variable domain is NAGVMQNPRHLVRRRGQEARLRCSPMKGHSHVYWYRQLPEEGLKFMVYLQKENIIDESGMPKERFSAEFPKEGPSILRIQQVVRGDSAAYFCASSPPQAGGTTDTQYFGPGTRLTVL.

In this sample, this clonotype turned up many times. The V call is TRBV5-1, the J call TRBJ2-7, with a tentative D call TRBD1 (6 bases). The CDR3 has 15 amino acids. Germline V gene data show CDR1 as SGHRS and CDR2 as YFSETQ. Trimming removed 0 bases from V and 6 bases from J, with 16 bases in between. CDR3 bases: TGCGCCAGCAGCTTGGCTGGGCAGGGGACGGGCGAGCAGTACTTC. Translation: CASSLAGQGTGEQYF.

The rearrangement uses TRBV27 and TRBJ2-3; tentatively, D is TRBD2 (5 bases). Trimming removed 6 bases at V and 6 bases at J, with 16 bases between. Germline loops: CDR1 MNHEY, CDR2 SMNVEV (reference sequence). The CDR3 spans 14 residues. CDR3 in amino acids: CASSLAFPGDTQYF. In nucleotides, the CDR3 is TGTGCCAGCAGCCTAGCCTTTCCGGGGGATACGCAGTATTTT.